This TCR beta chain originates from a study of radiation and T cells in renal cell carcinoma. About the study: Nephrectomy followed 15 Gy stereotactic body radiation by 4 weeks.

As regards this clone: No antigen is known for it.

Generated by immunoSEQ multiplex PCR, the TCRdb table keeps only in-frame clones and is missing some. The table has 95,000 to 150,000 clones, around 84% seen once. CDR1 is LNHDA and CDR2 is SQIVND in the germline V gene (reference sequence). This CDR3 has 16 residues. V shed 7 bases, J shed 3 bases, and the junction held 11 bases outside the gene matches. General study results and limits: From baseline, blood top tumor clonotypes peaked at 2 weeks post-radiation.

Noted time point: baseline pretreatment blood. Treatment defined: 15 Gy SBRT to primary tumor, nephrectomy 4 weeks later. Clear cell pathology was present in this patient's renal cell carcinoma. The clonotype comes from a woman aged 55-70 years with renal cell carcinoma. This sample comprised blood, obtained from a patient whose treatment included radiotherapy and nephrectomy. This chain uses TRBV19 with TRBJ1-3; 8 nucleotides agree with TRBD1. The CDR3 reads CASTPTTGGNGNTIYF. The DNA of the CDR3 is TGTGCCAGTACCCCGACCACAGGGGGGAATGGAAACACCATATATTTT.